This TCR beta chain was documented in a study of beta chain features in type 1 diabetes. Notes on the study in general: Reduced insertions and increased deletions marked VDJ junctions in type 1 diabetes patients. When Type 1 diabetes patients were examined, their TCRB CDR3s proved moderately but significantly shorter in all four CD4+ subsets.

The study reverse transcribed the entire isolated RNA, so it sequenced expressed TCRB transcripts. Some 3.6 million reads were obtained on average from naive, central memory and regulatory T cell samples. The method was immunoSEQ multiplex PCR; TCRdb's version includes in-frame clones alone and lacks a portion of them. The table shows 150,000 or so clones, with about 51% occurring only once. V trimming: 1 base; J trimming: 6 bases; junction bases outside the gene matches: 10. The germline V gene has CDR1 SGHDN and CDR2 FVKESK. The CDR3 consists of 16 residues. This clone was picked up one time. The antigen remains unidentified.

The sequenced sample was Tregs from blood. The chain joins TRBV14 to TRBJ2-7; TRBD1 matches 9 bases. The source is a man between 18 and 29 years old in good health. In nucleotides, the CDR3 is TGTGCCAGCAGCCAAGGGAACCGGGACAGGGTTCGCGAGCAGTACTTC. Translating it yields CASSQGNRDRVREQYF. Filled out from reference TRBV14 and TRBJ2-7, the complete variable domain reads EAGVTQFPSHSVIEKGQTVTLRCDPISGHDNLYWYRRVMGKEIKFLLHFVKESKQDESGMPNNRFLAERTGGTYSTLKVQPAELEDSGVYFCASSQGNRDRVREQYFGPGTRLTVT.